This is a list of T cell receptor beta chains from one sample in a study of blood T cell repertoires in COVID-19. Assay: immunoSEQ multiplex PCR; the TCRdb copy retains only in-frame clones and omits some. The data hold under 75,000 clones, with around 80% observed a single time. What was sequenced was peripheral blood. These receptors all stem from a human donor in a cohort sampled during active COVID-19. Both conserved end residues are part of each CDR3. The D gene is left open where the match is weak. Clone size is not always given. Where it is, it says once, few, many or a class for expanded clones.

TRBJ1-1 | TRBV7-9 | . | . | CASSLLGERTFF | TGTGCCAGCAGCTTACTCGGGGAGAGGACTTTCTTT
TRBJ2-7 | TRBV4-1 | . | . | CASSQDGLITGPPHEQYF | TGCGCCAGCAGCCAAGATGGGTTGATAACAGGTCCCCCCCACGAGCAGTACTTC
TRBJ2-5 | TRBV5-1 | TRBD1 | once | CASSLAGQGLETQYF | TGCGCCAGCAGCTTGGCGGGACAGGGTTTAGAGACCCAGTACTTC
TRBJ2-3 | TRBV6-5 | TRBD1 | . | CASSQGALNTDTQYF | TGTGCCAGCAGCCAGGGGGCTCTAAACACAGATACGCAGTATTTT
TRBJ2-7 | TRBV6-5 | TRBD2 | once | CASKNDGGGTYEQYF | TGTGCCAGCAAAAATGACGGGGGAGGGACCTACGAGCAGTACTTC
TRBJ2-7 | TRBV5-5 | TRBD2 | few | CASSLAGPAYEQYF | TGTGCCAGCAGCTTAGCGGGGCCGGCCTACGAGCAGTACTTC
TRBJ1-1 | TRBV9 | TRBD1 | . | CASSVGQEPNTEAFF | TGTGCCAGCAGCGTGGGACAGGAGCCGAACACTGAAGCTTTCTTT
TRBJ1-2 | TRBV30 | . | few | CAWISPWGLGYGYTF | TGTGCCTGGATCAGCCCATGGGGGCTGGGCTATGGCTACACCTTC
TRBJ2-7 | TRBV6-5 | TRBD1 | few | CASSYRDRDEQYF | TGTGCCAGCAGTTATAGGGACAGGGACGAGCAGTACTTC
TRBJ2-7 | TRBV6-6 | TRBD1 | . | CASSAGTGGEQYF | TGTGCCAGCAGCGCCGGGACAGGGGGCGAGCAGTACTTC
TRBJ2-1 | TRBV19 | TRBD1 | . | CASSAGQGAGVGEQFF | TGTGCCAGTAGTGCGGGACAGGGGGCCGGAGTAGGGGAGCAGTTCTTC
TRBJ1-2 | TRBV7-3 | . | . | CASSLTGATRKQGNYGYTF | TGTGCCAGCAGCTTAACGGGGGCGACCCGAAAACAGGGCAACTATGGCTACACCTTC
TRBJ2-2 | TRBV2 | . | . | CASSESQGTGELFF | TGTGCCAGCAGTGAGAGCCAGGGCACCGGGGAGCTGTTTTTT
TRBJ1-2 | TRBV19 | . | . | CASSRTASYGYTF | TGTGCCAGTAGTCGGACAGCAAGCTATGGCTACACCTTC
TRBJ1-6 | TRBV5-1 | . | . | CASSLATAGYYNSPLHF | TGCGCCAGCAGCTTGGCCACTGCAGGATACTATAATTCACCCCTCCACTTT
TRBJ2-6 | TRBV30 | . | . | CAWSVQGTNVLTF | TGTGCCTGGAGTGTACAGGGAACCAACGTCCTGACTTTC
TRBJ1-5 | TRBV15 | . | . | CATSRPDQPQHF | TGTGCCACCAGCAGACCCGATCAGCCCCAGCATTTT
TRBJ2-1 | TRBV7-9 | TRBD2 | . | CASSHSGSGNEQFF | TGTGCCAGCAGCCACAGCGGGAGTGGGAATGAGCAGTTCTTC
TRBJ2-1 | TRBV28 | TRBD2 | . | CASSPPSATSFISYNEQFF | TGTGCCAGCAGCCCCCCCAGCGCGACTAGCTTTATCTCCTACAATGAGCAGTTCTTC
TRBJ2-7 | TRBV11-2 | . | . | CASSLDPEAEQYF | TGTGCCAGCAGCTTAGATCCGGAGGCCGAGCAGTACTTC
TRBJ2-2 | TRBV7-3 | TRBD2 | . | CASSPRGGAGTGELFF | TGTGCCAGCAGCCCCCGGGGGGGCGCGGGCACCGGGGAGCTGTTTTTT
TRBJ2-7 | TRBV18 | . | few | CASSPLGGHEQYF | TGTGCCAGCTCCCCCCTTGGAGGCCACGAGCAGTACTTC
TRBJ2-2 | TRBV7-9 | . | . | CASSPLQGSTGELFF | TGTGCCAGCAGCCCACTCCAGGGGAGCACCGGGGAGCTGTTTTTT
TRBJ2-1 | TRBV5-1 | . | . | CASSPADGGAYNEQFF | TGCGCCAGCAGCCCCGCGGATGGCGGGGCCTACAATGAGCAGTTCTTC
TRBJ2-5 | TRBV6-5 | . | . | CASSYDAFSAETQYF | TGTGCCAGCAGTTACGACGCATTTTCAGCGGAGACCCAGTACTTC
TRBJ2-7 | TRBV18 | . | few | CASSPGRTAIYEQYF | TGTGCCAGCTCACCGGGGCGGACAGCCATTTACGAGCAGTACTTC
TRBJ2-7 | TRBV7-9 | . | . | CASSHSGTYEQYF | TGTGCCAGCAGCCACTCCGGGACCTACGAGCAGTACTTC
TRBJ2-5 | TRBV5-1 | . | . | CASSLGQQETQYF | TGCGCCAGCAGCTTGGGCCAGCAAGAGACCCAGTACTTC
TRBJ1-3 | TRBV12-3/TRBV12-4 | . | . | CASSTGNTIYF | TGTGCCAGCAGCACAGGAAACACCATATATTTT
TRBJ2-1 | TRBV4-1 | TRBD2 | . | CASSQGEGRYNEQFF | TGCGCCAGCAGCCAGGGGGAGGGCCGGTACAATGAGCAGTTCTTC
TRBJ2-5 | TRBV7-3 | TRBD2 | . | CASSSGLAGAGGTQYF | TGTGCCAGCAGCTCTGGACTAGCGGGGGCGGGTGGGACCCAGTACTTC
TRBJ1-2 | TRBV7-6 | TRBD1 | . | CASSLGTGQGAGGYTF | TGTGCCAGCAGCTTGGGGACGGGACAGGGGGCGGGGGGCTACACCTTC
TRBJ2-5 | TRBV10-3 | TRBD1 | . | CAIKGDRGQETQYF | TGTGCCATCAAGGGGGACAGGGGCCAAGAGACCCAGTACTTC
TRBJ1-3 | TRBV6-5 | . | few | CASSYSYRVTGNTIYF | TGTGCCAGCAGTTACTCTTACAGGGTGACTGGAAACACCATATATTTT
TRBJ2-1 | TRBV3-1/TRBV3-2 | . | . | CASSQAATPATEQFF | TGTGCCAGCAGCCAAGCTGCTACTCCAGCGACGGAGCAGTTCTTC
TRBJ2-5 | TRBV5-1 | . | . | CASSPGVSETQYF | TGCGCCAGCAGCCCCGGGGTGTCCGAGACCCAGTACTTC
TRBJ1-2 | TRBV19 | . | . | CASSPRHGAEGYTF | TGTGCCAGTAGTCCTCGACATGGGGCGGAGGGCTACACCTTC
TRBJ2-2 | TRBV5-5 | TRBD1 | few | CASSMAGGVPTGELFF | TGTGCCAGCAGCATGGCAGGGGGAGTACCCACCGGGGAGCTGTTTTTT
TRBJ2-3 | TRBV6-5 | . | . | CASRFPRIDTDTQYF | TGTGCCAGCAGGTTCCCGAGGATCGACACAGATACGCAGTATTTT
TRBJ1-5 | TRBV21-1 | . | . | CASSKGRYRGNQPQHF | TGTGCCAGCAGCAAAGGAAGGTACAGGGGAAATCAGCCCCAGCATTTT
TRBJ2-2 | TRBV5-1 | TRBD1 | . | CASSGGQLNTGELFF | TGCGCCAGCAGCGGGGGACAGTTGAACACCGGGGAGCTGTTTTTT
TRBJ2-1 | TRBV7-8 | . | once | CASTLGPFLALNEQFF | TGTGCCAGCACCCTAGGCCCATTTCTGGCCTTGAATGAGCAGTTCTTC
TRBJ2-7 | TRBV27 | . | . | CASSPPRQDGSKEQYF | TGTGCCAGCAGTCCCCCTCGACAGGATGGTTCTAAAGAGCAGTACTTC
TRBJ1-1 | TRBV6-5 | . | . | CASSYWGRANTEAFF | TGTGCCAGCAGTTACTGGGGCAGGGCGAACACTGAAGCTTTCTTT